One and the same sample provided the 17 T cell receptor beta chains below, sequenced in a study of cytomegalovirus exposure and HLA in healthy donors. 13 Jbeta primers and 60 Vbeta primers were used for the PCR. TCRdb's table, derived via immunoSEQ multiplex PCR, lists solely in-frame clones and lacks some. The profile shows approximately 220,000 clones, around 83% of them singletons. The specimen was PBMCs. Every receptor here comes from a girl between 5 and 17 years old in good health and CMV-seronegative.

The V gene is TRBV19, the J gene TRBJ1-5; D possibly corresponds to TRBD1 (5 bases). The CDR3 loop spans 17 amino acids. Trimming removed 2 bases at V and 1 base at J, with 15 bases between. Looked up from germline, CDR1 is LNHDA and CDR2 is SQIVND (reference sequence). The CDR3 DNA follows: TGTGCCAGTAGTATATTCCAGGGAGGTATGAGCAATCAGCCCCAGCATTTT. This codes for CASSIFQGGMSNQPQHF.

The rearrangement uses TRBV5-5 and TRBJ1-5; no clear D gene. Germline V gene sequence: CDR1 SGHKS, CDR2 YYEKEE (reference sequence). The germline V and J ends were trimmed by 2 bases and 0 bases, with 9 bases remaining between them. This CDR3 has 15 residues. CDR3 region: CASSLRGDSNQPQHF. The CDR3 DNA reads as TGTGCCAGCAGCTTACGGGGAGATAGCAATCAGCCCCAGCATTTT.

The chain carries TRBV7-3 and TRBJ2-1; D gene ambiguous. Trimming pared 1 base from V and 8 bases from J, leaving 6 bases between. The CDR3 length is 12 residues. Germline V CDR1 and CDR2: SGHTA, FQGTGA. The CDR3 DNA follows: TGTGCCAGCAGCTTAAGTCGGGATGAGCAGTTCTTC. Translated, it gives CASSLSRDEQFF.

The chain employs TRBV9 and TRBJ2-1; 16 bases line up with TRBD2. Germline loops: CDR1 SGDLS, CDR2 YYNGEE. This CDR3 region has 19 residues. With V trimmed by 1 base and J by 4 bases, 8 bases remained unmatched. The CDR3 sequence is CASSVTVPGLAGGYNEQFF. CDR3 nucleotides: TGTGCCAGCAGCGTAACCGTCCCGGGACTAGCGGGAGGGTACAATGAGCAGTTCTTC.

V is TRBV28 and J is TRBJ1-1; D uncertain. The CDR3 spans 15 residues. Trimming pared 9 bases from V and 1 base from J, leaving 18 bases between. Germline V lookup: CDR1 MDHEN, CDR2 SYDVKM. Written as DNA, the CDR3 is TGTGCCAGTTTAATGGGAGGAGAATCGAACACTGAAGCTTTCTTT. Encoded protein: CASLMGGESNTEAFF. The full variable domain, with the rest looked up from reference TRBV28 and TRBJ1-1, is DVKVTQSSRYLVKRTGEKVFLECVQDMDHENMFWYRQDPGLGLRLIYFSYDVKMKEKGDIPEGYSVSREKKERFSLILESASTNQTSMYLCASLMGGESNTEAFFGQGTRLTVV.

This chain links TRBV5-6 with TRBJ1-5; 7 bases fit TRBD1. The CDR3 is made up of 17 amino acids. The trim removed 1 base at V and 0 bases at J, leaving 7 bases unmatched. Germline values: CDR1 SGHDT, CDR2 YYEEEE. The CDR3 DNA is TGTGCCAGCAGCTTGAACAGGGGATCCTATAGCAATCAGCCCCAGCATTTT. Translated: CASSLNRGSYSNQPQHF.

This CDR3 reads CASSPQGGHQPQHF. The CDR3 region has the DNA TGCGCCAGCAGCCCCCAGGGGGGACATCAGCCCCAGCATTTT. This chain joins TRBV5-1 and TRBJ1-5; 7 bases are a match to TRBD1. The CDR3 is 14 amino acids. After removal of 4 bases from V and 5 bases from J, the junction contained 6 bases not matched to a gene. Germline CDR1 reads SGHRS; CDR2 reads YFSETQ.

CDR3: CASSVRRASGTDTQYF. In nucleotides, the CDR3 is TGTGCCAGCAGTGTACGGCGGGCTTCGGGAACAGATACGCAGTATTTT. This chain uses TRBV6-1 with TRBJ2-3; possible D gene TRBD2, 5 bases. This CDR3 has 16 residues. With 4 bases removed from V and 3 bases from J, the gap between germline ends came to 17 bases. Germline CDR1 and CDR2: MNHNS and SASEGT.

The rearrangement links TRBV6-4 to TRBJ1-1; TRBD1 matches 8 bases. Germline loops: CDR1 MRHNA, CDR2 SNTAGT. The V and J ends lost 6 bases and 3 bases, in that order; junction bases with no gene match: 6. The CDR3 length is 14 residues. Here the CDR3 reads CASRAGGADTEAFF. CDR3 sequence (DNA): TGTGCCAGCAGGGCAGGGGGCGCTGACACTGAAGCTTTCTTT.

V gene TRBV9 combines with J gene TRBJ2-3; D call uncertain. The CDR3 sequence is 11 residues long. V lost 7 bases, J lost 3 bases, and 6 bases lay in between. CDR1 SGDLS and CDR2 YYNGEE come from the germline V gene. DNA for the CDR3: TGTGCCAGCGGCTTTACAGATACGCAGTATTTT. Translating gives CASGFTDTQYF.

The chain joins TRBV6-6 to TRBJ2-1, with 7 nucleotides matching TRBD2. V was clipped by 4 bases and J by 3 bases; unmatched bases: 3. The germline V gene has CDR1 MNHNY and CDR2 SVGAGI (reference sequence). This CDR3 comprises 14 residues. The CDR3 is CASSLSGVYNEQFF. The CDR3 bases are TGTGCCAGCAGTTTAAGCGGGGTCTACAATGAGCAGTTCTTC.

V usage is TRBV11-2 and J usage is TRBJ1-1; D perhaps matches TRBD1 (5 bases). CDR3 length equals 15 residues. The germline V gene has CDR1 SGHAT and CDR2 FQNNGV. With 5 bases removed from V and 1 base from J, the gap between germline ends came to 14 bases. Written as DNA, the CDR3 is TGTGCCAGCAGCCCACGACAGCCTCCGAACACTGAAGCTTTCTTT. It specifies CASSPRQPPNTEAFF.

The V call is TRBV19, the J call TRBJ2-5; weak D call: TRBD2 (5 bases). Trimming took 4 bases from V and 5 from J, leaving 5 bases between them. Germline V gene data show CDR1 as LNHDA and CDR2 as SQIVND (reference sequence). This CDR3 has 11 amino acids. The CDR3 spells CASSRGETQYF. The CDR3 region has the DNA TGTGCCAGTAGTAGAGGGGAGACCCAGTACTTC.

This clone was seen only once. The CDR3 protein is CASSSWDLPEAFF. CDR3 sequence (DNA): TGTGCCAGCAGCTCCTGGGACTTACCTGAAGCTTTCTTT. The chain has TRBV7-9 and TRBJ1-1; the D gene is possibly TRBD1 (5 bases). V lost 4 bases and J lost 6, with 12 bases in between. CDR1 and CDR2 (germline): SEHNR, FQNEAQ (reference sequence). The CDR3 is 13 residues long. The variable domain in full, with the rest retrieved from reference TRBV7-9 and TRBJ1-1, is DTGVSQNPRHKITKRGQNVTFRCDPISEHNRLYWYRQTLGQGPEFLTYFQNEAQLEKSRLLSDRFSAERPKGSFSTLEIQRTEQGDSAMYLCASSSWDLPEAFFGQGTRLTVV.

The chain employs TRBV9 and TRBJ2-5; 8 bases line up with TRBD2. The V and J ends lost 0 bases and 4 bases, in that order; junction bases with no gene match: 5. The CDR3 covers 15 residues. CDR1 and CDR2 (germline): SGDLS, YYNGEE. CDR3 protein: CASSVGLGGVETQYF. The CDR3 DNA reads TGTGCCAGCAGCGTAGGCCTCGGGGGGGTAGAGACCCAGTACTTC.

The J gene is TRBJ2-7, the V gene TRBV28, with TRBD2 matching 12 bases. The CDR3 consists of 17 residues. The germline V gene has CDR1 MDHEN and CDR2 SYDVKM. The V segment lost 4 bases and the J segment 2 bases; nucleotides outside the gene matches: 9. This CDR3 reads CASSYKTSGSPPYEQYF. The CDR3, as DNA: TGTGCCAGCAGTTACAAGACTAGCGGGAGCCCACCCTACGAGCAGTACTTC.

CDR3 nucleotide sequence: TGTGCCAGCAGCTCGCCCGGCGGTCAAGAGACCCAGTACTTC. Translation gives CASSSPGGQETQYF. The gene calls are TRBV11-2 and TRBJ2-5; D gene ambiguous. The germline CDR1 and CDR2 sequences are SGHAT and FQNNGV. V was shortened by 4 bases and J by 2 bases, with 11 bases between the two germline ends. The CDR3 loop spans 14 amino acids.